The text below deals with one T cell receptor beta chain. Antigen specificity is unknown. PCR amplification relied on 60 Vbeta primers (plus 13 Jbeta primers). Data came from immunoSEQ multiplex PCR; TCRdb stores just in-frame clones and leaves some out. The sample yields about 160,000 clones, roughly 85% seen once. These data are taken from a study of cytomegalovirus exposure and HLA in healthy donors. Study results and caveats: Analysis was carried out at a later point, and it linked a missense DCLRE1C variant to TCR beta V- and J-gene trimming. Researchers left out some V segments, among them TRBV6-2 and TRBV6-3, as indistinguishable. 150 or so TCR beta chains were listed as cytomegalovirus-associated.

From germline, CDR1 is MNHNS and CDR2 SASEGT. The CDR3 is 14 residues long. The J segment lost 2 bases and the V segment lost 4 bases, leaving 2 bases of the junction unmatched. Nominally healthy donors provided the samples, though records likely missed some immune exposures. V is TRBV6-1 and J is TRBJ2-7; 10 bases are a match to TRBD2. Specimen: PBMCs. This receptor was identified in a man aged 40-49 years in good health and CMV-seronegative. The CDR3 DNA is TGTGCCAGCAGTGGACTAGCGGGTACCTACGAGCAGTACTTC. Its protein is CASSGLAGTYEQYF.